Each of the 7 T cell receptor beta chains below was sequenced from the same sample in a study of blood T cells in healthy people across ages. Sample-barcoded 5' priming and a J-beta primer mix drove a second PCR of about 7 to 12 cycles. TCRdb re-derived calls from the 5' RACE reads in MiXCR, one entry per CDR3 protein. The repertoire holds approximately 800,000 distinct CDR3 sequences, with more than 50% as singletons. Sequenced: blood. Source of these receptors: a middle-aged man in good health.

The CDR3 reads CASSESSRGVAKNIQYF. The CDR3 DNA follows: TGCGCCAGCAGTGAATCCTCCCGAGGAGTAGCCAAAAACATTCAGTACTTC. The rearrangement joins TRBV10-2 to TRBJ2-4; D call uncertain. CDR1 is WSHSY, CDR2 SAAADI, per germline. This CDR3 is 17 amino acids long. Trimming removed 3 bases at V and 0 bases at J, with 15 bases between.

The CDR3 spells CASSRDRGSSGNTIYF. The CDR3 nucleotides read TGTGCCAGCAGCCGGGACAGGGGAAGCTCTGGAAACACCATATATTTT. This rearrangement joins TRBV2 to TRBJ1-3, with TRBD1 identical over 10 bases. The germline CDR1 and CDR2 sequences are SNHLY and FYNNEI. The CDR3 has 16 residues. The V segment lost 6 bases and the J segment 0 bases; nucleotides outside the gene matches: 5.

This chain links TRBV28 with TRBJ2-5, with D perhaps matching TRBD1 or TRBD2 (5 bases each). This CDR3 has 15 residues. Between the trimmed V and J ends, which lost 4 bases and 11 bases, there was a span of 23 bases. CDR1 is MDHEN, CDR2 SYDVKM, per germline. The CDR3 DNA follows: TGTGCCAGCAGTTCTATAACCGGGGCCTCTGAGAAGCAGTACTTC. As protein: CASSSITGASEKQYF.

The chain has TRBV7-2 and TRBJ2-1, with a weak D call TRBD2 (6 bases). V lost 1 base and J 5 bases, leaving 15 bases between the germline ends. This CDR3 region has 16 residues. The V gene's germline CDR1 is SGHTA and CDR2 FQGNSA. The CDR3 coding sequence is TGTGCCAGCAGCTTAGGTCGGGAGAGGGTTGACAATGAGCAGTTCTTC. It is translated as CASSLGRERVDNEQFF.

This clonotype occurred a few times. The chain joins TRBV10-3 to TRBJ2-1; D unclear. The germline CDR1 and CDR2 sequences are ENHRY and SYGVKD. Trimming removed 0 bases at V and 10 bases at J, with 10 bases between. The length of the CDR3 is 13 residues. CDR3 coding DNA: TGTGCCATCAGTGAGTCGATCTACGACGAGCAGTTCTTC. This codes for CAISESIYDEQFF.

This clonotype was seen a few times. V gene TRBV28 combines with J gene TRBJ2-5; 10 bases fit TRBD2. Germline CDR1 is MDHEN and CDR2 is SYDVKM. CDR3 length: 17 residues. V trimming: 7 bases; J trimming: 3 bases; junction bases outside the gene matches: 14. The CDR3 DNA is TGTGCCAGCAAACCGCCGGGACTAGCGAAAGTTAAAGAGACCCAGTACTTC. It specifies CASKPPGLAKVKETQYF.

The chain combines TRBV6-5 with TRBJ2-7; 8 bases fit TRBD2. The J call may be faulty, since TRBJ2-5 better matches the DNA end. The CDR3 totals 13 residues. Germline lookup yields CDR1 MNHEY and CDR2 SVGAGI. The CDR3 sequence is CASRTAGEQTQYF. The CDR3 DNA reads TGTGCCAGCAGGACAGCGGGGGAGCAGACCCAGTACTTC.